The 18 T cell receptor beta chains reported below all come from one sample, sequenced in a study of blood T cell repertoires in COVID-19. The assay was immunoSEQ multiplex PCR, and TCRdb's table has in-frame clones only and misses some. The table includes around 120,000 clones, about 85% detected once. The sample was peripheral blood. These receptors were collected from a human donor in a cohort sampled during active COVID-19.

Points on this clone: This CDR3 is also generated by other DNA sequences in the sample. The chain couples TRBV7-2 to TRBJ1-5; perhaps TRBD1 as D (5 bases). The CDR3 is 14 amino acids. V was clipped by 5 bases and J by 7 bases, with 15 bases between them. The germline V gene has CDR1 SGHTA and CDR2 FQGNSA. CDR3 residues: CASSLRDSGQPQHF. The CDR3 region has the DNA TGTGCCAGCAGCCTGCGGGACTCTGGACAGCCCCAGCATTTT.

The CDR3 sequence: CASSPGQGVGQPQHF. CDR3 DNA sequence: TGTGCCAGCTCACCTGGACAGGGTGTCGGTCAGCCCCAGCATTTT. V usage is TRBV18 and J usage is TRBJ1-5, with TRBD1 identical over 8 bases. The V gene end was trimmed by 3 bases and the J gene end by 6 bases; junction bases not matched to a gene: 7. Germline V gene lookup returns CDR1 KGHSH and CDR2 LQKENI. This CDR3 region has 15 residues.

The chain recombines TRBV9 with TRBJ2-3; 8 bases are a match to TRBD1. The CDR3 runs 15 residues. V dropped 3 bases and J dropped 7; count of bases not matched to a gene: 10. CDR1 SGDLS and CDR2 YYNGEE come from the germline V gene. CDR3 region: CASSGQGSAGNTQYF. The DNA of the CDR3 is TGTGCCAGCAGCGGACAGGGGTCGGCTGGGAATACGCAGTATTTT.

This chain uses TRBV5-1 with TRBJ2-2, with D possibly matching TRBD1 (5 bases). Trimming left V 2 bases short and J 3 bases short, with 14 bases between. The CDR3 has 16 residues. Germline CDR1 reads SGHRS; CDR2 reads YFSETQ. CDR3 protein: CASSLWGRDDTGELFF. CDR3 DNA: TGCGCCAGCAGCTTATGGGGCAGGGATGACACCGGGGAGCTGTTTTTT.

DNA for the CDR3: TGTGCCAGTAGTTTTTTACCGGGGGACACAGATACGCAGTATTTT. Translating gives CASSFLPGDTDTQYF. The rearrangement joins TRBV19 to TRBJ2-3, with D possibly matching TRBD2 (6 bases). The V end was cut by 5 bases, the J end by 2 bases, with 14 bases between. The CDR3 consists of 15 residues. Germline V gene lookup returns CDR1 LNHDA and CDR2 SQIVND (reference sequence).

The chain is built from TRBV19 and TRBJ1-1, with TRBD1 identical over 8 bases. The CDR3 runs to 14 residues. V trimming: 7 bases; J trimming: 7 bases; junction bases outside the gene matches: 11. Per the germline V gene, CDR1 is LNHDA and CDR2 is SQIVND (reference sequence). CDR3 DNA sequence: TGTGCCAGTATCCCTGGACAGGGACCTATTGAAGCTTTCTTT. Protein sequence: CASIPGQGPIEAFF. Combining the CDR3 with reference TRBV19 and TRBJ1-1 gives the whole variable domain DGGITQSPKYLFRKEGQNVTLSCEQNLNHDAMYWYRQDPGQGLRLIYYSQIVNDFQKGDIAEGYSVSREKKESFPLTVTSAQKNPTAFYLCASIPGQGPIEAFFGQGTRLTVV.

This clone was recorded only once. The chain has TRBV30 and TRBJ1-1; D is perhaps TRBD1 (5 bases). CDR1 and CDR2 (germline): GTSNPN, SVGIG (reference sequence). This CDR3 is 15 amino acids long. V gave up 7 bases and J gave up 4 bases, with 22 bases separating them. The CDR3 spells CASPPVSGGTTEAFF. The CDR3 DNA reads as TGTGCCTCCCCGCCCGTGTCAGGCGGGACCACTGAAGCTTTCTTT.

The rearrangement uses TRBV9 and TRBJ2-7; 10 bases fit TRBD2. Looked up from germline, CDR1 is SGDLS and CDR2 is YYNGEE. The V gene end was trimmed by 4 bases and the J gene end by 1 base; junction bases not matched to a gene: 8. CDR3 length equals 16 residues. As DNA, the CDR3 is TGTGCCAGCAGCTCCTATAGCGGGGGGCCATCCTACGAGCAGTACTTC. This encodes CASSSYSGGPSYEQYF.

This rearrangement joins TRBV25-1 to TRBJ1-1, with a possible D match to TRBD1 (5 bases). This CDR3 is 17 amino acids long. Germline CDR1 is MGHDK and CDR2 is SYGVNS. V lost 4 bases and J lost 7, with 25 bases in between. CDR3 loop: CASSVRGLGRAGGEAFF. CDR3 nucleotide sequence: TGTGCCAGCAGTGTGCGCGGTCTGGGCAGGGCGGGAGGTGAAGCTTTCTTT.

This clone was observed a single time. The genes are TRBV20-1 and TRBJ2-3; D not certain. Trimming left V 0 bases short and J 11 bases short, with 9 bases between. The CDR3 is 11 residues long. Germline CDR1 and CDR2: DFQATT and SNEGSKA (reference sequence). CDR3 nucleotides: TGCAGTGCTAGAGATGTCCCCGTGCAGTATTTT. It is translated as CSARDVPVQYF.

The CDR3: CASSPGLAVGELFF. The CDR3, as DNA: TGTGCCAGCAGCCCCGGACTAGCTGTCGGGGAGCTGTTTTTT. The chain joins TRBV9 to TRBJ2-2; TRBD2 aligns across 8 bases. The CDR3 is made up of 14 amino acids. CDR1 is SGDLS and CDR2 is YYNGEE in the germline V gene. The trim removed 4 bases at V and 7 bases at J, leaving 6 bases unmatched.

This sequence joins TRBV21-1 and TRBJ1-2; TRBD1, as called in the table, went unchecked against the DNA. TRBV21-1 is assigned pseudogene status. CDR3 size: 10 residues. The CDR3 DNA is TGTGCCAGCAGCAAAGACAGGGACACCTTC. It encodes CASSKDRDTF.

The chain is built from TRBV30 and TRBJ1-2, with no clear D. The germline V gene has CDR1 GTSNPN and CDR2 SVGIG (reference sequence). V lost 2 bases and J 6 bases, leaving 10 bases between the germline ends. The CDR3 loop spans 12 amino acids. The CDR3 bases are TGTGCCTGGAGTCAGGCCTACGATGGCTACACCTTC. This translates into CAWSQAYDGYTF.

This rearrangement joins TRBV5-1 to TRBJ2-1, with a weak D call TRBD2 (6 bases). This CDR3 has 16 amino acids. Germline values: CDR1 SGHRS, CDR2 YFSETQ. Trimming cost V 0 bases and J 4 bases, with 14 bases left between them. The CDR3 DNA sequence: TGCGCCAGCAGCTTGGACTTGGGCGGGACGTACAATGAGCAGTTCTTC. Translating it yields CASSLDLGGTYNEQFF.

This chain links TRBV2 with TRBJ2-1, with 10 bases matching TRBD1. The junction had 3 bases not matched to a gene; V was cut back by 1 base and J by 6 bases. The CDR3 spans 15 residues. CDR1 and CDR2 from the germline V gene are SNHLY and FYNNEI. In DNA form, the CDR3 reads TGTGCCAGCAGTGAAGGGACAGGGGGTGGCAATGAGCAGTTCTTC. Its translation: CASSEGTGGGNEQFF. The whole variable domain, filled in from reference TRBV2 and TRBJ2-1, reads EPEVTQTPSHQVTQMGQEVILRCVPISNHLYFYWYRQILGQKVEFLVSFYNNEISEKSEIFDDQFSVERPDGSNFTLKIRSTKLEDSAMYFCASSEGTGGGNEQFFGPGTRLTVL.

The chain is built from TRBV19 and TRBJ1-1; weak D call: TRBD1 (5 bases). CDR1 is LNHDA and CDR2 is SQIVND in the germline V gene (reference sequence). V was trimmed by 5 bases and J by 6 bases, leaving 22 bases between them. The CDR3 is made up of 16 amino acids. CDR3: CASSGGLGRAVAEAFF. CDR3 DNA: TGTGCCAGTAGTGGTGGTCTGGGCAGGGCTGTGGCTGAAGCTTTCTTT. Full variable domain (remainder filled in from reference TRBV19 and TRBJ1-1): DGGITQSPKYLFRKEGQNVTLSCEQNLNHDAMYWYRQDPGQGLRLIYYSQIVNDFQKGDIAEGYSVSREKKESFPLTVTSAQKNPTAFYLCASSGGLGRAVAEAFFGQGTRLTVV.

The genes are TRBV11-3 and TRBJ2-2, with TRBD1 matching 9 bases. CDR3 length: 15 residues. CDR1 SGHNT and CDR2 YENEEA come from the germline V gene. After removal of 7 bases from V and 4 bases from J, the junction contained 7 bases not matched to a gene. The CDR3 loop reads CASNSGQGSTGELFF. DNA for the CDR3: TGTGCCAGCAACTCTGGACAGGGGAGCACCGGGGAGCTGTTTTTT.

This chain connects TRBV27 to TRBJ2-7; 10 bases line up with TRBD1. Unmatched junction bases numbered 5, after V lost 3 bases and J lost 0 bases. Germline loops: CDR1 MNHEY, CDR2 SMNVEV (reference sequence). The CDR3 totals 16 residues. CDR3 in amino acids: CASSFSTGGISYEQYF. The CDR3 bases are TGTGCCAGCAGTTTCTCGACAGGGGGCATCTCCTACGAGCAGTACTTC.